This is a list of T cell receptor beta chains from one sample in a study of T cells in Graves' hyperthyroidism and ophthalmopathy. TCRdb reanalysed the multiplex PCR reads using MiXCR and keeps one entry per CDR3 protein. This sample carries hundreds of thousands of distinct CDR3 sequences, under 20% of them seen once, and the ten largest clones take 17%. Sequencing input: blood. These receptors originate from a woman in her late teens or twenties with Graves' ophthalmopathy. Each CDR3 is given with its conserved first and last residue.

V: TRBV28
CDR3: CASTTPTGGNGELFF

V: TRBV27
CDR3: CASSLGLGTTEAFF

V: TRBV12-3/TRBV12-4
CDR3: CASRRQGRNQPQHF

V: TRBV5-1
CDR3: CASSLTQGYGYTF

V: TRBV9
CDR3: CASSDGTGSRDTQYF

V: TRBV6-2/TRBV6-3
CDR3: CASSWTSGKNEQFF

V: TRBV6-6
CDR3: CASSYIGDTGELFF

V: TRBV30
CDR3: CAWSVPSLAGGPDTQYF

V: TRBV15
CDR3: CATSRDYGDTEAFF

V: TRBV7-9
CDR3: CASSSRGGRAGVNTEAFF

V: TRBV20-1
CDR3: CSARVGTSGRGEQFF

V: TRBV19
CDR3: CASSIDGTSGNEQFF

V: TRBV6-2/TRBV6-3
CDR3: CASSQLAGGRGRELFF

V: TRBV29-1
CDR3: CSGVANEAFF

V: TRBV19
CDR3: CASSIEITDTQYF

V: TRBV29-1
CDR3: CSVKTGQAYEQYF

V: TRBV4-3
CDR3: CASSQDARLASHEQFF

V: TRBV5-1
CDR3: CASSSDRGILSYNEQFF

V: TRBV2
CDR3: CASRATGSGETQYF

V: TRBV6-1
CDR3: CASRETNQPQHF

V: TRBV7-8
CDR3: CASSSKPGQGLYNEQFF

V: TRBV7-2
CDR3: CASSSLGGGITDTQYF

V: TRBV7-2
CDR3: CASSLGTGTFRSTDTQYF

V: TRBV16
CDR3: CASSQSRLADEQFF

V: TRBV6-1
CDR3: CASSRDRGPNQPQHF

V: TRBV13
CDR3: CASSLVKGNTEAFF